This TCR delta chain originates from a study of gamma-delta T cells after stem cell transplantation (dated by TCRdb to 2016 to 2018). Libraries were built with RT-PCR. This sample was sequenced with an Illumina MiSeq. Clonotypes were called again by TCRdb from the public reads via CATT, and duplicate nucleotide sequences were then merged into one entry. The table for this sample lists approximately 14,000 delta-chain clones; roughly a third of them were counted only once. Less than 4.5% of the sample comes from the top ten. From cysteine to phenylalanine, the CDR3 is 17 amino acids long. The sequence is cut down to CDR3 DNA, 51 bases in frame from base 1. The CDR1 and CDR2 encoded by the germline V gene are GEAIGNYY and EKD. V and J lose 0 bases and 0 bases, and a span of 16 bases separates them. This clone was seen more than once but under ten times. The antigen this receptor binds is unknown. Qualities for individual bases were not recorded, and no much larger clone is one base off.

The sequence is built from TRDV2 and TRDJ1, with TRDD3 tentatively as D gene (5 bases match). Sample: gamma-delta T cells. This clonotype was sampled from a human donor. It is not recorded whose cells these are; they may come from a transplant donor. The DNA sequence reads TGTGCCTGTGACACCGGTCGCGGGGACCCGTACACCGATAAACTCATCTTT. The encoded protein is CACDTGRGDPYTDKLIF.